This TCR beta chain was recorded in a study of blood T cell repertoires in COVID-19. Overall study: COVID-19 samples, acute and convalescent, were from the United States, Italy and Spain. PBMCs, B-cell-depleted T cells, or T cells were the source of the cDNA or gDNA that made up the material.

After removal of 7 bases from V and 5 bases from J, the junction contained 9 bases not matched to a gene. The CDR3 has 14 amino acids. Germline CDR1 LNHDA, CDR2 SQIVND (reference sequence). The authors' processing: Using reference gene primer amplification, nucleated cell counts were estimated. Measured with immunoSEQ multiplex PCR; TCRdb has only the in-frame clones, and not every one. V and J calls and clone size follow that table, whereas D and trimming were derived from the DNA. The sample has almost 250,000 clones; around 86% are singletons. This clonotype was sampled from a woman aged 55 to 70 who had recovered from COVID-19. Sequenced input: peripheral blood. The gene calls are TRBV19 and TRBJ2-3; 7 bases match TRBD2. CDR3 DNA: TGTGCCAGTAAGAATAAGCGGGGAGGAGATACGCAGTATTTT. This codes for CASKNKRGGDTQYF.